This TCR beta chain was identified in a study of CD8+ T cells in alopecia areata. TCR sequencing used cDNA made by reverse transcription of extracted RNA. Assay used: immunoSEQ multiplex PCR; TCRdb lists only in-frame clones, some missing. The sample consists of about 210,000 clones, more than 45% of them appearing once. Treatment indicated: oral pan-JAK inhibitor, 5-10 mg twice daily. This clone has more than one count but fewer than ten. As yet, its antigen is unknown. Study-wide points: Clarity of TCR sharing across patients fell short of that in mice, possibly HLA-related. Clonality exceeded that of normal scalp in lesional scalp, most notably in alopecia totalis/universalis.

Sequences were derived from CD4+ T cells sorted from blood, sampled at week 4, from a patient treated with tofacitinib. The source of this sequence is a human donor with alopecia areata.

Here the CDR3 reads CATWDRSSYEQYF. In DNA, the CDR3 is TGTGCCACCTGGGACAGATCAAGCTACGAGCAGTACTTC. This chain connects TRBV10-3 to TRBJ2-7; 7 bases line up with TRBD1. This CDR3 comprises 13 residues. Germline V gene data show CDR1 as ENHRY and CDR2 as SYGVKD. Losses at the gene ends were 10 bases for V and 3 bases for J; bases not matched to a gene: 9.